The next 31 T cell receptor beta chains were all read from a single sample in a study of shared clonotypes between healthy human individuals (dated by TCRdb to about 2020). Libraries were built with the immunoSEQ multiplex PCR assay. This is the immuneACCESS table as TCRdb keeps it, with only in-frame sequences that have V and J called. A part of the clones is gone; compared with another copy, unresolved V genes explain less than half, and the rest is unexplained. This sample holds about 470,000 clones; 70% to 80% were observed only once. The top ten clonotypes cover about 13% of the sample. The specimen sequenced was PBMCs. The receptors stem from a woman between 40 and 55 years old in good health. Some clones in this sample may be carry-over from other donors' samples.

This chain connects TRBV15 to TRBJ1-1, with a weak D call TRBD1 (6 bases). The CDR3 is 14 residues long. Germline V gives CDR1 LNHNV, CDR2 YYDKDF (reference sequence). Trimming took off 1 base at V and 4 bases at J, with 10 bases between the two ends. The chain's CDR3 is CATSRVQGGTEAFF. The CDR3 DNA sequence: TGTGCCACCAGCAGAGTACAGGGAGGCACTGAAGCTTTCTTT.

The chain is built from TRBV5-5 and TRBJ2-1; 7 bases line up with TRBD2. The CDR3 totals 16 residues. CDR1 SGHKS and CDR2 YYEKEE come from the germline V gene (reference sequence). With V trimmed by 5 bases and J by 0 bases, 8 bases remained unmatched. In DNA, the CDR3 is TGTGCCAGCAGAAATAGGGCGGGAGCCTCCTACAATGAGCAGTTCTTC. Amino acid sequence: CASRNRAGASYNEQFF.

This clone was recorded a few times. The CDR3 coding sequence is TGCGCCAGCAGCCACGCAGGGGGGAACTATGGCTACACCTTC. As protein: CASSHAGGNYGYTF. The chain joins TRBV4-1 to TRBJ1-2, with 7 bases aligning to TRBD1. CDR3 length: 14 residues. CDR1 MGHRA and CDR2 YSYEKL come from the germline V gene. The ends lost 3 bases at V and 2 bases at J; junction bases unmatched: 3.

V gene TRBV5-1 combines with J gene TRBJ2-3; TRBD2 aligns across 7 bases. V lost 0 bases, J lost 6 bases, and 7 bases stayed unmatched. Germline lookup yields CDR1 SGHRS and CDR2 YFSETQ. This CDR3 has 15 amino acids. The CDR3 protein is CASSLEGGRGDTQYF. The DNA of the CDR3 is TGCGCCAGCAGCTTGGAGGGAGGGCGCGGGGATACGCAGTATTTT.

V is TRBV5-6 and J is TRBJ2-2; 9 nucleotides match TRBD1. The CDR3 is made up of 14 amino acids. After removal of 6 bases from V and 4 bases from J, the junction contained 4 bases not matched to a gene. Germline assignment: CDR1 SGHDT and CDR2 YYEEEE. DNA of the CDR3: TGTGCCAGCAAATGGGGACAGGGCACCGGGGAGCTGTTTTTT. It codes for CASKWGQGTGELFF.

V and J are TRBV5-1 and TRBJ2-7; D gene ambiguous. The ends were cut back, 0 bases at V and 2 bases at J, with 12 bases in the middle. The CDR3 is 15 residues long. The germline V gene encodes CDR1 SGHRS and CDR2 YFSETQ. CDR3 bases: TGCGCCAGCAGCTTGGCCGTTGGAGAAACCTACGAGCAGTACTTC. Its translation: CASSLAVGETYEQYF.

V is TRBV7-9 and J is TRBJ2-7, with 7 nucleotides matching TRBD1. This CDR3 is 13 amino acids long. V was pared by 6 bases and J by 2 bases, with 4 bases of the junction left unmatched. In germline, CDR1 is SEHNR, CDR2 FQNEAQ (reference sequence). The CDR3 reads CASRAQGTYEQYF. The CDR3 DNA reads as TGTGCCAGCAGAGCACAGGGGACCTACGAGCAGTACTTC. The whole variable domain, filled in from reference TRBV7-9 and TRBJ2-7, reads DTGVSQNPRHKITKRGQNVTFRCDPISEHNRLYWYRQTLGQGPEFLTYFQNEAQLEKSRLLSDRFSAERPKGSFSTLEIQRTEQGDSAMYLCASRAQGTYEQYFGPGTRLTVT.

This clone was detected a few times. The chain is built from TRBV5-1 and TRBJ2-2, with TRBD2 as a possible D gene (5 bases). The CDR3 spans 15 residues. V was cut by 0 bases and J by 3 bases, with 9 bases left in between. Germline-derived CDR1 and CDR2 are SGHRS and YFSETQ. Written as DNA, the CDR3 is TGCGCCAGCAGCTTGGTTAGCGCGGACACCGGGGAGCTGTTTTTT. Translated: CASSLVSADTGELFF.

This chain joins TRBV28 and TRBJ1-1; D might be TRBD1 (5 bases). The V gene's germline CDR1 is MDHEN and CDR2 SYDVKM. V lost 9 bases, J lost 1 base, and 18 bases lay in between. The CDR3 covers 15 residues. This chain's CDR3 is CASGDPGRTNTEAFF. CDR3 DNA: TGTGCCAGTGGGGATCCGGGACGGACGAACACTGAAGCTTTCTTT.

V and J are TRBV28 and TRBJ1-3, with 7 bases lining up with TRBD1. V shed 6 bases and J 11 bases; nucleotides not matched to a gene: 13. Germline V gives CDR1 MDHEN, CDR2 SYDVKM. The CDR3 covers 14 residues. The CDR3 DNA reads as TGTGCCAGCAGGACAGGGACCCGCTCCAGGGCCATATATTTT. Translating gives CASRTGTRSRAIYF.

Many counts were recorded for this clone. The CDR3 DNA sequence: TGTGCCAGCAGTTTAGACCCGGCTACCTACGAGCAGTACTTC. Its protein product is CASSLDPATYEQYF. V gene TRBV28 combines with J gene TRBJ2-7; D unclear. Per germline, CDR1 MDHEN and CDR2 SYDVKM. With 2 bases removed from V and 2 bases from J, the gap between germline ends came to 10 bases. This CDR3 is built from 14 residues. Full variable domain (missing parts from reference TRBV28 and TRBJ2-7): DVKVTQSSRYLVKRTGEKVFLECVQDMDHENMFWYRQDPGLGLRLIYFSYDVKMKEKGDIPEGYSVSREKKERFSLILESASTNQTSMYLCASSLDPATYEQYFGPGTRLTVT.

The chain couples TRBV13 to TRBJ2-1; D not certain. Trimming removed 6 bases at V and 12 bases at J, with 18 bases between. The V gene's germline CDR1 is PRHDT and CDR2 FYEKMQ (reference sequence). The CDR3 loop spans 13 amino acids. The CDR3 DNA follows: TGTGCCAGCAGTTTCGGCTCTACAATGAGGCAGTTCTTC. It is translated as CASSFGSTMRQFF.

The chain has TRBV2 and TRBJ2-2; 8 bases fit TRBD1. V trimming: 1 base; J trimming: 5 bases; junction bases outside the gene matches: 6. This CDR3 is 16 amino acids long. Germline V gene data show CDR1 as SNHLY and CDR2 as FYNNEI. The CDR3 region is CASSEGQGASTGELFF. The CDR3 bases are TGTGCCAGCAGTGAAGGGCAGGGGGCAAGTACCGGGGAGCTGTTTTTT.

The CDR3 is CASSKQSSGANVLTF. The DNA of the CDR3 is TGTGCCAGCAGTAAACAGAGCTCTGGGGCCAACGTCCTGACTTTC. The chain couples TRBV25-1 to TRBJ2-6, with unresolved D. The CDR3 sequence is 15 residues long. Trimming took 5 bases from V and 0 from J, leaving 8 bases between them. Germline V CDR1 and CDR2: MGHDK, SYGVNS.

The genes are TRBV19 and TRBJ2-7, with 7 nucleotides matching TRBD2. This CDR3 is built from 14 residues. V shed 5 bases, J shed 5 bases, and the junction held 9 bases outside the gene matches. Germline CDR1 reads LNHDA; CDR2 reads SQIVND (reference sequence). The CDR3 region is CASSREDGPHEQYF. In DNA form, the CDR3 reads TGTGCCAGTAGTCGGGAGGATGGCCCCCACGAGCAGTACTTC.

This chain joins TRBV6-4 and TRBJ2-2; a weak D match, TRBD1 (5 bases). Germline V gene sequence: CDR1 MRHNA, CDR2 SNTAGT. V lost 5 bases to trimming and J lost 5 bases, with 12 bases between them. The CDR3 spans 14 residues. The CDR3 region is CASSFRQGTGELFF. The CDR3 nucleotides are TGTGCCAGCAGTTTCCGCCAGGGAACCGGGGAGCTGTTTTTT.

The CDR3 DNA is TGTGCCAGTAGGCTAGGGGGCAGGGAGACCCAGTACTTC. This sequence encodes CASRLGGRETQYF. This chain connects TRBV19 to TRBJ2-5; TRBD1 matches 7 bases. The V and J ends lost 6 bases and 5 bases, in that order; junction bases with no gene match: 6. Germline V lookup: CDR1 LNHDA, CDR2 SQIVND (reference sequence). This CDR3 has 13 amino acids.

The chain combines TRBV10-3 with TRBJ2-7; D gene ambiguous. The V gene's germline CDR1 is ENHRY and CDR2 SYGVKD. The V gene lost 2 bases and the J gene lost 7 bases, with 6 bases spanning the gap. This CDR3 spans 11 amino acids. The CDR3 spells CAISEVWEQYF. CDR3 DNA: TGTGCCATCAGTGAGGTCTGGGAGCAGTACTTC.

The J gene is TRBJ2-4, the V gene TRBV25-1; D is possibly TRBD1 or TRBD2 (6 bases each). The CDR3 extends over 15 amino acids. CDR1 is MGHDK, CDR2 SYGVNS, per germline. Between the trimmed V and J ends, which lost 7 bases and 9 bases, there was a span of 22 bases. In nucleotides, the CDR3 is TGTGCCAGCACTCAGGGACACGGGGGCCACGGCATTCAGTACTTC. This encodes CASTQGHGGHGIQYF.

This chain joins TRBV19 and TRBJ2-7; 7 bases agree with TRBD2. The CDR3 is 15 amino acids. V was clipped by 3 bases and J by 5 bases; unmatched bases: 10. The germline CDR1 and CDR2 sequences are LNHDA and SQIVND (reference sequence). The CDR3 DNA sequence: TGTGCCAGTAGTATCTCCTTCGGGGGGTACCACGAGCAGTACTTC. It specifies CASSISFGGYHEQYF.

The V and J genes are TRBV5-1 and TRBJ2-1, with D hard to call. With 1 base removed from V and 5 bases from J, the gap between germline ends came to 10 bases. CDR3 length: 14 amino acids. Looked up from germline, CDR1 is SGHRS and CDR2 is YFSETQ. The CDR3 DNA reads as TGCGCCAGCAGCTTGCAGGCCGCAAACAATGAGCAGTTCTTC. Amino acid sequence: CASSLQAANNEQFF.

The rearrangement uses TRBV28 and TRBJ1-1; 7 nucleotides match TRBD1. V gave up 8 bases and J gave up 10 bases; unmatched junction bases: 7. This CDR3 spans 11 amino acids. The V gene's germline CDR1 is MDHEN and CDR2 SYDVKM. DNA for the CDR3: TGTGCCAGCTCAGGGGGTTTTGCAGCTTTCTTT. Translation: CASSGGFAAFF.

The J gene is TRBJ1-6, the V gene TRBV7-7; D is possibly TRBD1 (5 bases). Germline values: CDR1 SSHAT, CDR2 FNYEAQ (reference sequence). V lost 1 base, J lost 0 bases, and 10 bases lay in between. The CDR3 has 17 amino acids. Here the CDR3 reads CASSLGGQSSYNSPLHF. DNA for the CDR3: TGTGCCAGCAGCTTAGGGGGCCAGAGCTCCTATAATTCACCCCTCCACTTT.

The chain has TRBV6-1 and TRBJ1-2; 7 nucleotides line up with TRBD1. After removal of 2 bases from V and 7 bases from J, the junction contained 7 bases not matched to a gene. CDR3 length equals 14 residues. The V gene's germline CDR1 is MNHNS and CDR2 SASEGT. CDR3 nucleotides: TGTGCCAGCAGTGAAAACAGGGGAGTGAGTGGCTACACCTTC. Amino acids: CASSENRGVSGYTF.

The rearrangement joins TRBV7-3 to TRBJ2-2; possibly TRBD1 for D (5 bases). From germline, CDR1 is SGHTA and CDR2 FQGTGA. This CDR3 has 13 amino acids. The V end was cut by 2 bases, the J end by 4 bases, with 5 bases between. The CDR3 loop is CASSLQGTGELFF. CDR3 nucleotides: TGTGCCAGCAGCTTACAGGGCACCGGGGAGCTGTTTTTT.

The V call is TRBV19, the J call TRBJ2-5, with 7 nucleotides matching TRBD1. CDR3 length equals 15 residues. Germline V CDR1 and CDR2: LNHDA, SQIVND (reference sequence). J gave up 5 bases and V 5 bases, and 11 bases lay outside the gene matches. The CDR3 spells CASSLQYRGWETQYF. In DNA form, the CDR3 reads TGTGCCAGTAGTCTTCAATACAGGGGTTGGGAGACCCAGTACTTC.

The chain carries TRBV30 and TRBJ1-6; D uncertain. CDR1 and CDR2 from the germline V gene are GTSNPN and SVGIG (reference sequence). The germline V and J ends were trimmed by 0 bases and 7 bases, with 10 bases remaining between them. This CDR3 has 14 residues. The CDR3: CAWSVHRRNSPLHF. CDR3 DNA: TGTGCCTGGAGTGTACATAGACGCAATTCACCCCTCCACTTT.

The chain employs TRBV28 and TRBJ2-5, with 11 bases fitting TRBD1. Germline CDR1 and CDR2: MDHEN and SYDVKM. J lost 7 bases, V lost 6 bases, and 4 bases had no gene match. The CDR3 spans 13 residues. The CDR3 nucleotides are TGTGCCAGCAGGGGACAGGGGGAAGGGACCCAGTACTTC. Protein sequence: CASRGQGEGTQYF.

The chain is built from TRBV18 and TRBJ1-2, with 9 bases lining up with TRBD1. CDR1 and CDR2 (germline): KGHSH, LQKENI. The CDR3 consists of 13 residues. With V trimmed by 3 bases and J by 6 bases, 2 bases remained unmatched. CDR3 protein: CASSPGTGNGYTF. CDR3 in DNA: TGTGCCAGCTCACCCGGGACAGGGAATGGCTACACCTTC. Drawing the rest from reference TRBV18 and TRBJ1-2, the complete variable domain is NAGVMQNPRHLVRRRGQEARLRCSPMKGHSHVYWYRQLPEEGLKFMVYLQKENIIDESGMPKERFSAEFPKEGPSILRIQQVVRGDSAAYFCASSPGTGNGYTFGSGTRLTVV.

The V and J genes are TRBV28 and TRBJ1-3, with a tentative D call TRBD1 (6 bases). This CDR3 is built from 19 residues. The germline gives CDR1 MDHEN, CDR2 SYDVKM. Trimming removed 2 bases from V and 2 bases from J, with 22 bases in between. CDR3 sequence: CASSLIGGWRDLAGNTIYF. Here the CDR3 DNA reads TGTGCCAGCAGTTTAATAGGGGGTTGGAGGGACTTGGCTGGAAACACCATATATTTT.

V usage is TRBV5-4 and J usage is TRBJ2-7; D unresolved. Germline CDR1 SGHNT, CDR2 YYREEE (reference sequence). There are 14 residues in the CDR3. Trimming pared 4 bases from V and 3 bases from J, leaving 14 bases between. The DNA of the CDR3 is TGTGCCAGCAGCCCAACCTCGGATCTCTACGAGCAGTACTTC. It translates to CASSPTSDLYEQYF.